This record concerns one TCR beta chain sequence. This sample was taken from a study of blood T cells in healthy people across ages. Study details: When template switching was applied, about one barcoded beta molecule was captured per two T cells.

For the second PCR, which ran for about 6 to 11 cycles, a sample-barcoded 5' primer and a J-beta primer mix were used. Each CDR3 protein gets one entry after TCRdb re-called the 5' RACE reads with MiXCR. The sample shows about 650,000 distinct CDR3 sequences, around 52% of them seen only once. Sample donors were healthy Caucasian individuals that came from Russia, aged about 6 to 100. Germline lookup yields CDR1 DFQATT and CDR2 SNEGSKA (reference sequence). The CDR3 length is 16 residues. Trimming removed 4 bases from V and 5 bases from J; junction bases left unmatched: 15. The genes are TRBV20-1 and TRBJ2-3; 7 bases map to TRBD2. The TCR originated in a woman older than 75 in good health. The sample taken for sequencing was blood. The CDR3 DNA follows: TGCAGTGCTATTGTGCCTTTGGGGGGGTTTAGAGATACGCAGTATTTT. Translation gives CSAIVPLGGFRDTQYF.